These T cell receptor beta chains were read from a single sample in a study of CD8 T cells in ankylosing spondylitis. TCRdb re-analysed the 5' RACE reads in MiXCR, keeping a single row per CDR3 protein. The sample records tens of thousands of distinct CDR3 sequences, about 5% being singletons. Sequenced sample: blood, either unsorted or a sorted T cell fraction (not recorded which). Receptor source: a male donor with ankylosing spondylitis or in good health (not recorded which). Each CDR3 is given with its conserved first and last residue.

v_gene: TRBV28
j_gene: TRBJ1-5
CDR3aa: CASSLWVKGNQPQHF

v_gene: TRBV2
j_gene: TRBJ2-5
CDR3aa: CASSEAHPWETQYF

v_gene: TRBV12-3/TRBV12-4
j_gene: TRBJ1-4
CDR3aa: CASRTHATNEKLFF

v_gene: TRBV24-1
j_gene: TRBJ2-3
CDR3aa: CATSDTGLAGADTQYF

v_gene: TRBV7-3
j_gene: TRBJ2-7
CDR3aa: CASSLTGGAEQYF

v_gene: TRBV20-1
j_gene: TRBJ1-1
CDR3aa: CSAKAVGIGGGTEAFF

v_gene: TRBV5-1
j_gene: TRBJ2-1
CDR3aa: CASRHEGGTYNEQFF

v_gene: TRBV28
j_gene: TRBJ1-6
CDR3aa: CASSTLGGDNSPLHF

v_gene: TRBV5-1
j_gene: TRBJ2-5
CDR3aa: CASSSSGGAGETQYF

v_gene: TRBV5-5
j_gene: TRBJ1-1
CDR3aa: CASSLGTATEAFF

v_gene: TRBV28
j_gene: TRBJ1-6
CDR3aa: CASSEPRGVLHF

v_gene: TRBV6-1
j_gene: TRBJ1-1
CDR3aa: CASSRDRGLAFF

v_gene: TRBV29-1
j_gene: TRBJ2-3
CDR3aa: CSVGVGATDTQYF

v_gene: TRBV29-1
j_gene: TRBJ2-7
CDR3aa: CSVFIQGEHEQYF

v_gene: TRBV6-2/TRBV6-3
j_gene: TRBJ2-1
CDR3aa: CASSLGPSSYNEQFF

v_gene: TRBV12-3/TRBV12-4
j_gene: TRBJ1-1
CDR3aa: CASRLDLPGEAFF

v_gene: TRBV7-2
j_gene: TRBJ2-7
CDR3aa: CASTVSSGVTSYEQYF

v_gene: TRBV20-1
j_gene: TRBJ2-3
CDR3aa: CSARGDRSSTDTQYF

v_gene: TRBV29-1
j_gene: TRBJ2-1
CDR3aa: CSVSDGPRNNEQFF

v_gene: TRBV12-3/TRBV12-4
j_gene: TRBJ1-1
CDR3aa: CASSAATNTEAFF

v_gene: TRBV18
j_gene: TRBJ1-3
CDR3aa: CASSPRQPDSGNTIYF

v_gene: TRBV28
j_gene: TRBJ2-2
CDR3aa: CASIGWTGELFF